The clone carrying this TCR beta chain was recorded a few times. Its antigen remains unknown. These data belong to a study of CD8+CD57+ T cells in acquired aplastic anemia. At the level of the study: CD4+ and CD8+ cells, once sorted, gave DNA averaging 3.2 ug. Healthy donor CD4+ cell samples had a mean of roughly 10 million reads. Whole-study results and caveats: Common to patients and controls were 25 to 30 CD8+ CDR3 sequences. Patients and controls were not found to differ significantly in CD8+ Simpson's diversity.

According to the study, genomic DNA was the template for TCR beta VDJ and CDR3 profiling. TCRdb passed the reads through MiXCR, listing each CDR3 protein once. The table includes about 220,000 distinct CDR3 sequences, about a third detected once. Germline V gene data show CDR1 as LGHDT and CDR2 as YNNKEL (reference sequence). The CDR3 runs 16 residues. Trimming cost V 4 bases and J 4 bases; bases outside gene matches: 8. The chain joins TRBV3-1 to TRBJ1-2; TRBD1 aligns across 11 bases. The clonotype was recovered from a human donor in good health, serving as a control. Sequenced sample: sorted CD4+, CD8+, or CD8+CD57+ T cells (not recorded which) from PBMCs. This CDR3 is CASSLGTGGPIYGYTF. In nucleotides, the CDR3 is TGTGCCAGCAGCCTTGGGACAGGGGGTCCCATCTATGGCTACACCTTC. Filled out from reference TRBV3-1 and TRBJ1-2, the complete variable domain reads DTAVSQTPKYLVTQMGNDKSIKCEQNLGHDTMYWYKQDSKKFLKIMFSYNNKELIINETVPNRFSPKSPDKAHLNLHINSLELGDSAVYFCASSLGTGGPIYGYTFGSGTRLTVV.